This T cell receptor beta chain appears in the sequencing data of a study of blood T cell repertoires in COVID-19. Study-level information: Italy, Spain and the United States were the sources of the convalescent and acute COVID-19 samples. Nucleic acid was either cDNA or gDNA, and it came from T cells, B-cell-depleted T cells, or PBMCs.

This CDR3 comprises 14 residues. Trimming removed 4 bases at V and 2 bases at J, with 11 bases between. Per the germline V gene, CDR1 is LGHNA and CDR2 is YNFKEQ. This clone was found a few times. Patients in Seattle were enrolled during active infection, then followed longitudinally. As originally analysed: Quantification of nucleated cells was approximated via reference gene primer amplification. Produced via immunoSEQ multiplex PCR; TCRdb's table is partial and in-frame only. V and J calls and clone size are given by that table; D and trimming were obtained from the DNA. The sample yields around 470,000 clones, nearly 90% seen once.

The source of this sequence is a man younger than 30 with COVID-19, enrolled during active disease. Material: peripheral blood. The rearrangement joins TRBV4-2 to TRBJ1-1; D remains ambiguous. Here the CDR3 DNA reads TGTGCCAGCAGCCTTAGCTCAGATAACACTGAAGCTTTCTTT. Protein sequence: CASSLSSDNTEAFF.